This T cell receptor (beta chain) was observed in a study of beta chain features in type 1 diabetes. Study as a whole: Researchers looked at some 110 million sorted cells across all samples. General study results and limits: Relative to healthy donors, patients appeared to have naive, central memory and Treg TCRB repertoires that were more similar.

This CDR3 region has 15 residues. Germline assignment: CDR1 SGHRS and CDR2 YFSETQ. With 4 bases clipped from V and 6 bases from J, the junction kept 5 bases outside the gene matches. Expressed TCRB transcripts were sequenced because the isolated RNA had all been reverse transcribed beforehand. Assay used: immunoSEQ multiplex PCR; TCRdb lists only in-frame clones, some missing. The sample comprises a few hundred thousand clones, less than 20% of which are singletons, and 0.035% to 0.05% rests with the top ten. To note about this clone: Its cognate antigen is unknown. Within the sample, other DNA sequences also encode this same CDR3.

This receptor was obtained from a woman under 30 in good health. What was sequenced was naive CD4+ T cells from blood. This rearrangement joins TRBV5-1 to TRBJ2-1; 12 nucleotides agree with TRBD2. Written as DNA, the CDR3 is TGCGCCAGCAGCCTTGGACTAGCGGGGCTCAATGAGCAGTTCTTC. This sequence encodes CASSLGLAGLNEQFF. Full variable domain (missing parts from reference TRBV5-1 and TRBJ2-1): KAGVTQTPRYLIKTRGQQVTLSCSPISGHRSVSWYQQTPGQGLQFLFEYFSETQRNKGNFPGRFSGRQFSNSRSEMNVSTLELGDSALYLCASSLGLAGLNEQFFGPGTRLTVL.